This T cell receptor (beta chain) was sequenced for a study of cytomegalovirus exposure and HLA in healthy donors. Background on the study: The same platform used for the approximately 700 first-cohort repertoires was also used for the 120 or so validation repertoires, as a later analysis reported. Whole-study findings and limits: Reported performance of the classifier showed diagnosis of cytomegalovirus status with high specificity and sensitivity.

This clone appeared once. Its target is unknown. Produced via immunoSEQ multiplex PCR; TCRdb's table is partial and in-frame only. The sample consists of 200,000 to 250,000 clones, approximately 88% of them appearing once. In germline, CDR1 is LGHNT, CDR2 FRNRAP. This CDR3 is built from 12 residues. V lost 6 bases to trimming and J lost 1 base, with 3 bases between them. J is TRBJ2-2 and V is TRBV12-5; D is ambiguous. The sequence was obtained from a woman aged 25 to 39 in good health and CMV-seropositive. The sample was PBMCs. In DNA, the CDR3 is TGTGCTAGTGGACGGAACACCGGGGAGCTGTTTTTT. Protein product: CASGRNTGELFF. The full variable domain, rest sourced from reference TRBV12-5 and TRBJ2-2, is DARVTQTPRHKVTEMGQEVTMRCQPILGHNTVFWYRQTMMQGLELLAYFRNRAPLDDSGMPKDRFSAEMPDATLATLKIQPSEPRDSAVYFCASGRNTGELFFGEGSRLTVL.